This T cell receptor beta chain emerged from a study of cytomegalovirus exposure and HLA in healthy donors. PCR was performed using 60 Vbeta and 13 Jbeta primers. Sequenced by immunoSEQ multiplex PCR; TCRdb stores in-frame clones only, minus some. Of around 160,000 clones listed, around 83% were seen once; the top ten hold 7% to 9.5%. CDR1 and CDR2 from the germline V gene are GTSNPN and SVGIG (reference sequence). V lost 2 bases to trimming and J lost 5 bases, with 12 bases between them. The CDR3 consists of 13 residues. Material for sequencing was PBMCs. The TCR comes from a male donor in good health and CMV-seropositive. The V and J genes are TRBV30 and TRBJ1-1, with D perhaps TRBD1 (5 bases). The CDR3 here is CAWSLRGRTEAFF. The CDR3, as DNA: TGTGCCTGGAGTCTCCGGGGGAGGACTGAAGCTTTCTTT. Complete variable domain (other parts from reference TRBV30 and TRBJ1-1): SQTIHQWPATLVQPVGSPLSLECTVEGTSNPNLYWYRQAAGRGLQLLFYSVGIGQISSEVPQNLSASRPQDRQFILSSKKLLLSDSGFYLCAWSLRGRTEAFFGQGTRLTVV.